One and the same sample provided the 24 T cell receptor beta chains below, sequenced in a study of T cell responses to AZD1222 COVID-19 vaccine. TCRdb keeps only in-frame clones here, not all; method: immunoSEQ multiplex PCR. The repertoire holds fewer than 120,000 clones, with 88% as singletons. The specimen was peripheral blood, collected on day 0 of AZD1222 vaccination. These receptors all come from an adult in good health.

This clone has just one count. The chain employs TRBV25-1 and TRBJ2-1; 11 bases line up with TRBD2. Germline trimming cut 3 bases from V and 3 bases from J; bases unmatched to any gene: 7. The CDR3 consists of 17 residues. Per germline, CDR1 MGHDK and CDR2 SYGVNS. The CDR3 nucleotides are TGTGCCAGCAGTGATACGGCTAGCGGGGGGAACTACAATGAGCAGTTCTTC. Residues: CASSDTASGGNYNEQFF.

The rearrangement joins TRBV20-1 to TRBJ1-1, with a possible D match to TRBD1 (5 bases). The CDR3 length is 11 residues. Germline CDR1 reads DFQATT; CDR2 reads SNEGSKA (reference sequence). The V end was cut by 7 bases, the J end by 6 bases, with 12 bases between. The CDR3 spells CSGRGGAEAFF. The CDR3 nucleotides read TGCAGTGGGAGAGGAGGGGCTGAAGCTTTCTTT.

The V and J genes are TRBV10-1 and TRBJ1-2; D uncertain. Germline values: CDR1 WNHNN, CDR2 SYGVQD (reference sequence). This CDR3 contains 13 residues. V lost 2 bases and J lost 2, with 6 bases in between. This CDR3 reads CASSERRNYGYTF. The CDR3 coding sequence is TGCGCCAGCAGTGAGAGGAGAAACTATGGCTACACCTTC.

This chain connects TRBV11-2 to TRBJ1-6, with a tentative D call TRBD1 (5 bases). The CDR3 spans 16 residues. The germline V and J ends were trimmed by 6 bases and 11 bases, with 23 bases remaining between them. Germline CDR1 SGHAT, CDR2 FQNNGV. The CDR3, as DNA: TGTGCCAGCAGATCACCTGGGGGACGGAAGGGGCCACCCCTCCACTTT. As protein: CASRSPGGRKGPPLHF.

V usage is TRBV5-4 and J usage is TRBJ2-5; D gene unclear. Germline V gene sequence: CDR1 SGHNT, CDR2 YYREEE (reference sequence). V lost 4 bases to trimming and J lost 10 bases, with 20 bases between them. The CDR3 spans 14 residues. CDR3 amino acids: CASSPTTNKRGQYF. CDR3 bases: TGTGCCAGCAGCCCCACCACCAATAAGAGAGGCCAGTACTTC.

The genes are TRBV5-1 and TRBJ1-1; 11 nucleotides agree with TRBD1. Unmatched junction bases numbered 9, after V lost 4 bases and J lost 1 base. The CDR3 runs 17 residues. Germline V gene data show CDR1 as SGHRS and CDR2 as YFSETQ. The CDR3 DNA is TGCGCCAGCAGCGGCCGGGACAGGGGGAAAGCGAACACTGAAGCTTTCTTT. Its translation is CASSGRDRGKANTEAFF.

This chain joins TRBV25-1 and TRBJ1-6; TRBD1 agrees at 8 bases. The CDR3 contains 15 residues. Germline V gene data show CDR1 as MGHDK and CDR2 as SYGVNS. The junction had 2 bases not matched to a gene; V was cut back by 1 base and J by 6 bases. This CDR3 reads CASSEFGQGNSPLHF. Written as DNA, the CDR3 is TGTGCCAGCAGTGAATTTGGACAGGGTAATTCACCCCTCCACTTT.

The chain couples TRBV7-6 to TRBJ1-6, with 7 bases lining up with TRBD1. V dropped 1 base and J dropped 9; count of bases not matched to a gene: 6. The CDR3 length is 15 residues. Germline CDR1 and CDR2: SGHVS and FNYEAQ. The CDR3 bases are TGTGCCAGCAGCTTAGATTGGGACAGAGGTTCACCCCTCCACTTT. Translated, it gives CASSLDWDRGSPLHF.

This sequence joins TRBV18 and TRBJ1-2; D is perhaps TRBD1 (6 bases). Germline CDR1 is KGHSH and CDR2 is LQKENI. V was clipped by 2 bases and J by 4 bases, with 14 bases between them. The CDR3 loop spans 15 amino acids. This CDR3 is CASSPTGQYGYGYTF. The CDR3 bases are TGTGCCAGCTCACCAACAGGACAGTACGGCTATGGCTACACCTTC.

V usage is TRBV19 and J usage is TRBJ1-5; possibly TRBD1 for D (6 bases). Germline CDR1 and CDR2: LNHDA and SQIVND (reference sequence). The V end was cut by 4 bases, the J end by 6 bases, with 10 bases between. The CDR3 is made up of 13 amino acids. CDR3 sequence reads: CASSSGGSQPQHF. The CDR3 DNA reads TGTGCCAGTAGTAGCGGGGGCAGTCAGCCCCAGCATTTT.

The chain joins TRBV4-2 to TRBJ2-7, with 7 bases matching TRBD2. The CDR3 runs 16 residues. Germline-derived CDR1 and CDR2 are LGHNA and YNFKEQ. V lost 0 bases, J lost 0 bases, and 5 bases stayed unmatched. DNA for the CDR3: TGTGCCAGCAGCCAAGAGGTGGGGGGGAGCTCCTACGAGCAGTACTTC. It encodes CASSQEVGGSSYEQYF.

This rearrangement joins TRBV4-2 to TRBJ1-2; 7 nucleotides match TRBD1. There are 15 residues in the CDR3. V trimming: 5 bases; J trimming: 8 bases; junction bases outside the gene matches: 14. Per germline, CDR1 LGHNA and CDR2 YNFKEQ. This CDR3 is CASSFNTQGVGGYTF. CDR3 nucleotide sequence: TGTGCCAGCAGCTTCAACACCCAGGGGGTGGGAGGCTACACCTTC.

This chain joins TRBV9 and TRBJ2-5; D call uncertain. The germline V and J ends were trimmed by 0 bases and 4 bases, with 13 bases remaining between them. This CDR3 spans 15 amino acids. The germline CDR1 and CDR2 sequences are SGDLS and YYNGEE. The CDR3, as DNA: TGTGCCAGCAGCGTAGCTCAGGCTAGACTAGAGACCCAGTACTTC. It encodes CASSVAQARLETQYF.

V is TRBV2 and J is TRBJ1-5; D ambiguous. Trimming left V 3 bases short and J 6 bases short, with 9 bases between. This CDR3 spans 13 amino acids. Looked up from germline, CDR1 is SNHLY and CDR2 is FYNNEI. CDR3 protein: CASSEGGIQPQHF. CDR3 coding DNA: TGTGCCAGCAGTGAGGGCGGGATTCAGCCCCAGCATTTT.

J is TRBJ1-5 and V is TRBV7-2, with D unclear. Deletions cut 1 base from V and 7 bases from J, with 8 bases between. CDR1 is SGHTA and CDR2 is FQGNSA in the germline V gene. The CDR3 extends over 13 amino acids. In DNA, the CDR3 is TGTGCCAGCAGCTTAGAATTAGAACAGCCCCAGCATTTT. It codes for CASSLELEQPQHF.

The gene calls are TRBV5-1 and TRBJ1-6; D uncertain. The CDR3 is 13 residues long. The germline V gene has CDR1 SGHRS and CDR2 YFSETQ. The ends were cut back, 4 bases at V and 14 bases at J, with 16 bases in the middle. CDR3 residues: CASSPTGQEALHF. The CDR3 bases are TGCGCCAGCAGCCCCACTGGGCAGGAAGCCCTCCACTTT.

V gene TRBV5-1 combines with J gene TRBJ2-2; D is possibly TRBD1 (6 bases). This CDR3 region has 14 residues. Trimming cost V 4 bases and J 6 bases, with 13 bases left between them. The germline V gene has CDR1 SGHRS and CDR2 YFSETQ. CDR3 in DNA: TGCGCCAGCAGCCCCACTGCAGGGGCCGGGGAGCTGTTTTTT. Protein: CASSPTAGAGELFF.

V is TRBV7-9 and J is TRBJ1-1; D is possibly TRBD1 (5 bases). Germline CDR1 SEHNR, CDR2 FQNEAQ (reference sequence). The length of the CDR3 is 13 residues. V was clipped by 5 bases and J by 8 bases, with 15 bases between them. The CDR3 sequence: CASSNRGGGEAFF. DNA of the CDR3: TGTGCCAGCAGCAACCGGGGCGGTGGAGAAGCTTTCTTT.

In nucleotides, the CDR3 is TGTGCCAGCAGTAGTGCCGGGACAGAAAGGAACATTCAGTACTTC. As protein: CASSSAGTERNIQYF. The rearrangement links TRBV6-5 to TRBJ2-4; 7 positions agree with TRBD1. Germline V lookup: CDR1 MNHEY, CDR2 SVGAGI. The CDR3 spans 15 residues. The junction had 11 bases not matched to a gene; V was cut back by 5 bases and J by 7 bases.

This clone showed up just a few times. The genes are TRBV6-5 and TRBJ2-5; 12 bases line up with TRBD2. Germline assignment: CDR1 MNHEY and CDR2 SVGAGI. V trimming: 7 bases; J trimming: 2 bases; junction bases outside the gene matches: 5. The CDR3 has 15 residues. In DNA form, the CDR3 reads TGTGCCAGCATGGAACTAGCGGGAGGACAAGAGACCCAGTACTTC. This gives the protein CASMELAGGQETQYF.

The chain joins TRBV3-1 (or the pseudogene TRBV3-2) to TRBJ1-5, with a tentative D call TRBD1 (5 bases). Germline CDR1 is LGHDT and CDR2 is YNNKEL (reference sequence). The CDR3 has 18 residues. V lost 3 bases and J lost 0, with 18 bases in between. The CDR3 nucleotides read TGTGCCAGCAGCCAGGAGCCTCCCTGGGGGGGTAGCAATCAGCCCCAGCATTTT. Translated: CASSQEPPWGGSNQPQHF.

This chain links TRBV18 with TRBJ1-1; D is perhaps TRBD1 (5 bases). Germline assignment: CDR1 KGHSH and CDR2 LQKENI. Trimming stripped 3 bases from V and 1 base from J, with 18 bases between. This CDR3 spans 17 amino acids. The CDR3 region is CASSPMGVGDKNTEAFF. The CDR3 coding sequence is TGTGCCAGCTCACCGATGGGGGTGGGGGATAAGAACACTGAAGCTTTCTTT.

The rearrangement uses TRBV4-1 and TRBJ1-6; 7 nucleotides line up with TRBD1. Germline V gene lookup returns CDR1 MGHRA and CDR2 YSYEKL. The CDR3 spans 17 residues. Trimming at V came to 4 bases and at J to 8 bases, leaving 14 bases not matched to a gene. CDR3 nucleotides: TGCGCCAGCAGCCCTTCCGGACGGGGACAGTTACATTCACCCCTCCACTTT. This codes for CASSPSGRGQLHSPLHF.

The chain recombines TRBV18 with TRBJ2-1; 13 nucleotides agree with TRBD2. The CDR3 is 14 residues long. Germline assignment: CDR1 KGHSH and CDR2 LQKENI. Trimming cost V 2 bases and J 13 bases; bases outside gene matches: 5. The CDR3 protein is CASSPDRTSGSQFF. The CDR3 coding sequence is TGTGCCAGCTCACCAGATAGGACTAGCGGGAGTCAGTTCTTC.